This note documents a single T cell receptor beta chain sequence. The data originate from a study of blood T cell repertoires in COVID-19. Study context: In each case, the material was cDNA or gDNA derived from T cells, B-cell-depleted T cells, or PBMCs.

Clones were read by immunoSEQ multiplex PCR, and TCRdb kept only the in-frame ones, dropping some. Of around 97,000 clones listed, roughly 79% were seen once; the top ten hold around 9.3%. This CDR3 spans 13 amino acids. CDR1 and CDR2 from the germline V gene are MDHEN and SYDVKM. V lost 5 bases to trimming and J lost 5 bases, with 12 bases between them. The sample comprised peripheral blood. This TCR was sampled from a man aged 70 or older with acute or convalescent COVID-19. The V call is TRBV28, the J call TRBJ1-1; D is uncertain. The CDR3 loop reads CASSALLRTEAFF. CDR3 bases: TGTGCCAGCAGTGCATTATTACGGACTGAAGCTTTCTTT.